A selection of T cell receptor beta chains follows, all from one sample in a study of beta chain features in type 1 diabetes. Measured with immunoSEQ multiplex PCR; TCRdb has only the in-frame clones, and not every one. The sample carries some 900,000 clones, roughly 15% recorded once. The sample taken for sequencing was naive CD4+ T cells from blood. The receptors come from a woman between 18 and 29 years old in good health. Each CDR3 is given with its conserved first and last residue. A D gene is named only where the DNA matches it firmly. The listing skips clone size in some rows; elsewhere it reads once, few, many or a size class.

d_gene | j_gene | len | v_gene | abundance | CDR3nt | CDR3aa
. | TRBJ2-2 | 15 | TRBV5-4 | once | TGTGCCAGCAGCTTTACAGGGTGGAACACCGGGGAGCTGTTTTTT | CASSFTGWNTGELFF
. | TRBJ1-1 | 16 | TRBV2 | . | TGTGCCAGCAGTCTTGGGCATGGGAGACAGACCGCTAAAGCTTTCTTT | CASSLGHGRQTAKAFF
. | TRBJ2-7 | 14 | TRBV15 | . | TGTGCCACCAGCAGAGACAGGGTCGGGAACGAGCAGTACTTC | CATSRDRVGNEQYF
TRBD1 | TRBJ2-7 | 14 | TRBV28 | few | TGTGCCAGCACGCCCCGGGACAGGCCCTACGAGCAGTACTTC | CASTPRDRPYEQYF
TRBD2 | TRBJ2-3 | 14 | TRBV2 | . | TGTGCCAGCAGTGAGCGGGAGGGCCGAGATACGCAGTATTTT | CASSEREGRDTQYF
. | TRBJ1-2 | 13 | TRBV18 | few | TGTGCCAGCTCATCACAGGGTTCGAATGGCTACACCTTC | CASSSQGSNGYTF
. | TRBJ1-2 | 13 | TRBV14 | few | TGTGCCAGCAGCCCAGACATTACCCATGGCTACACCTTC | CASSPDITHGYTF
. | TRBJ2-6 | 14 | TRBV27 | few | TGTGCCAGCAGTTTTATATCTGGGGCCAACGTCCTGACTTTC | CASSFISGANVLTF
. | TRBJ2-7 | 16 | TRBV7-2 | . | TGTGCCAGCAGCCAGGGGACACGGACCAGACCATACGAGCAGTACTTC | CASSQGTRTRPYEQYF
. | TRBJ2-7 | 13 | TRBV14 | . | TGTGCCAGCAGCCAAGGCGCGGTCTACGAGCAGTACTTC | CASSQGAVYEQYF
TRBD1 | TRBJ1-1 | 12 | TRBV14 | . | TGTGCCAGCAGCATAGGGACAGGGAAGACTTTCTTT | CASSIGTGKTFF
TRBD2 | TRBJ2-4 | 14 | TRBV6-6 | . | TGTGCCAGCAGTCGAACTAGCGGGAGCTACATTCAGTACTTC | CASSRTSGSYIQYF
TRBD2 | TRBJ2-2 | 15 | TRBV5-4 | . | TGTGCCAGCAGCTGGACTAGTCAGAACACCGGGGAGCTGTTTTTT | CASSWTSQNTGELFF
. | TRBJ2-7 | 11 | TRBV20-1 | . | TGCAGTGCTAGAACTGGGGACGAGCAGTACTTC | CSARTGDEQYF
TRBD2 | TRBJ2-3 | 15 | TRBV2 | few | TGTGCCAGCGGGCGGGAGCGACAGAGCACAGATACGCAGTATTTT | CASGRERQSTDTQYF
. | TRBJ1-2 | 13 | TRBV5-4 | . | TGTGCCAGCAGCTTGACACATCTCTATGGCTACACCTTC | CASSLTHLYGYTF
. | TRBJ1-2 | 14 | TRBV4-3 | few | TGCGCCAGCAGCCGAACGCGGCAGAACTATGGCTACACCTTC | CASSRTRQNYGYTF
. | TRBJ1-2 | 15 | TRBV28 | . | TGTGCCAGCAGTTCCCCCCCCGGGACGGACTATGGCTACACCTTC | CASSSPPGTDYGYTF
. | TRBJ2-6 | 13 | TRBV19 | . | TGTGCCAGTAGTATCTCTGGGGCCAACGTCCTGACTTTC | CASSISGANVLTF
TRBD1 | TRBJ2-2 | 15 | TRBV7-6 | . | TGTGCCAGCAGCTTCGGGACAGGGGGTAACGGGGAGCTGTTTTTT | CASSFGTGGNGELFF
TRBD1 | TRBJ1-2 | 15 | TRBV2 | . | TGTGCCAGCAGTGAGATGACAGGGGGCATCTATGGCTACACCTTC | CASSEMTGGIYGYTF
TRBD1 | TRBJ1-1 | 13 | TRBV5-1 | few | TGCGCCAGCAGCCCTCAGGGGGGCACTGAAGCTTTCTTT | CASSPQGGTEAFF
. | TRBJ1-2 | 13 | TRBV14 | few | TGTGCCAGCAGTCCAGGGGCTAACTATGGCTACACCTTC | CASSPGANYGYTF
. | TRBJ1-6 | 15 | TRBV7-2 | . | TGTGCCAGCAGCTTAGGTCCAGGTGATAATTCACCCCTCCACTTT | CASSLGPGDNSPLHF
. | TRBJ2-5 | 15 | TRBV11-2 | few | TGTGCCAGCAGCTTAATGGGACACGCACAAGAGACCCAGTACTTC | CASSLMGHAQETQYF
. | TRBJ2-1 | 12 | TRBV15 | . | TGTGCCACCAGCCTCCCTCGGAATGAGCAGTTCTTC | CATSLPRNEQFF
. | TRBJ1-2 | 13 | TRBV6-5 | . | TGTGCCAGCAGCCGTACGGGTCGGTATGGCTACACCTTC | CASSRTGRYGYTF
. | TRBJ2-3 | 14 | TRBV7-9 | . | TGTGCCAGCAGCCCCATGGGGCCCCCAGATACGCAGTATTTT | CASSPMGPPDTQYF
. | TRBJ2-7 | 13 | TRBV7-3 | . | TGTGCCAGCAGCGGGACTCGCCGGGAGGAGCAGTACTTC | CASSGTRREEQYF
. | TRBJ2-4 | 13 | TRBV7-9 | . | TGTGCCAGCAGCTCCCAGCAGGGCTACATTCAGTACTTC | CASSSQQGYIQYF
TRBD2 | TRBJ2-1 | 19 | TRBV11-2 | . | TGTGCCAGCAGCTCCCTAAAGGGGAGCGGGATGGGTATTATAAATGAGCAGTTCTTC | CASSSLKGSGMGIINEQFF
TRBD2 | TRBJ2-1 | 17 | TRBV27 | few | TGTGCCAGCAGTCATCCTAGACTAGCGGGAGTGGCAAATGAGCAGTTCTTC | CASSHPRLAGVANEQFF
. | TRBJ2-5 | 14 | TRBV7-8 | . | TGTGCCAGCAGCTTAGTGTCTAGCGAGGAGACCCAGTACTTC | CASSLVSSEETQYF
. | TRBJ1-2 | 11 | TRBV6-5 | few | TGTGCCAGCGGGACCCCGGTAGGCTACACCTTC | CASGTPVGYTF
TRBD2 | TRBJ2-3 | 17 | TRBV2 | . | TGTGCCAGCAGTGGCTCAGCGGGAGGGCTTTTCACAGATACGCAGTATTTT | CASSGSAGGLFTDTQYF
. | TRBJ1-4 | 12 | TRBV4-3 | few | TGCGCCAGCAGCCAAGATACGGGAAAACTGTTTTTT | CASSQDTGKLFF
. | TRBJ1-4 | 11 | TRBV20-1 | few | TGCAGTGCTAGGGAAAATGAAAAACTGTTTTTT | CSARENEKLFF
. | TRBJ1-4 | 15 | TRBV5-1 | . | TGCGCCAGCAGCTTGGTGCGGGGGGCTAATGAAAAACTGTTTTTT | CASSLVRGANEKLFF
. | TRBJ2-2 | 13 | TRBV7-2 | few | TGTGCCAGCAGAAATCGACTAGTCGGGGAGCTGTTTTTT | CASRNRLVGELFF
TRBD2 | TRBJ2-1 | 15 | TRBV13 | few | TGTGCCAGCAGTTCGATCGCTAGCGGGAGGGGTGAGCAGTTCTTC | CASSSIASGRGEQFF
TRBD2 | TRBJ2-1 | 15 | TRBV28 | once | TGTGCCAGCAGTTTATCGACTAGCGGGGATAATGAGCAGTTCTTC | CASSLSTSGDNEQFF
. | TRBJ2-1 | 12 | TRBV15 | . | TGTGCCACCAGCAGCACGGTCAGTGAGCAGTTCTTC | CATSSTVSEQFF
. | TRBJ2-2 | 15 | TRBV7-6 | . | TGTGCCAGCAGCTTAGAGGCAATCAACACCGGGGAGCTGTTTTTT | CASSLEAINTGELFF
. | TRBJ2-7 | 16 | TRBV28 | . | TGTGCCAGCAGTTCCTCGGGGCAGGGTTTGGCCTACGAGCAGTACTTC | CASSSSGQGLAYEQYF
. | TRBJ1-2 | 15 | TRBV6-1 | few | TGTGCCAGCATCACGGGCCCCGATACGTGGTATGGCTACACCTTC | CASITGPDTWYGYTF
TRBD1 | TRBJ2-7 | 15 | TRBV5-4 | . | TGTGCCAGCAGCTTGCAGGACAGGGTGCCGGGGGAGCAGTACTTC | CASSLQDRVPGEQYF
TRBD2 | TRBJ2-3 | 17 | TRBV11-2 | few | TGTGCCAGCAGCCCCGGACTAGCGGGATTCCTAGTAGATACGCAGTATTTT | CASSPGLAGFLVDTQYF
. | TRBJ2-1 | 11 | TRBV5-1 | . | TGCGCCAGCAGCTTTCGTTATGAGCAGTTCTTC | CASSFRYEQFF
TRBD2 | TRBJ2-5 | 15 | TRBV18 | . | TGTGCCAGCTCACCACGGACTAGCGGGAGGGAGACCCAGTACTTC | CASSPRTSGRETQYF
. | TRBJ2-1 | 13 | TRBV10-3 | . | TGTGCCATCAGTGAACTAGGGAACAATGAGCAGTTCTTC | CAISELGNNEQFF
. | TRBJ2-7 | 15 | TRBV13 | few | TGTGCCAGCAGCTTAGGTCCGGGTGGGAACTACGAGCAGTACTTC | CASSLGPGGNYEQYF
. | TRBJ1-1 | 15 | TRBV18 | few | TGTGCCAGCTCACCACAGCCCAGTTGGAACACTGAAGCTTTCTTT | CASSPQPSWNTEAFF
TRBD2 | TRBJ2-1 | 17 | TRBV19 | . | TGTGCCAGTAGTTCCTTGGAGAGCGGGAGTCATTACAATGAGCAGTTCTTC | CASSSLESGSHYNEQFF
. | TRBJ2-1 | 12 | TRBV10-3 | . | TGTGCCATCAGGGACTCTTACAATGAGCAGTTCTTC | CAIRDSYNEQFF
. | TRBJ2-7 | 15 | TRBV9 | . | TGTGCCAGCAGCGTTTCCCTCTTTGGAAGGGATGAGCAGTACTTC | CASSVSLFGRDEQYF